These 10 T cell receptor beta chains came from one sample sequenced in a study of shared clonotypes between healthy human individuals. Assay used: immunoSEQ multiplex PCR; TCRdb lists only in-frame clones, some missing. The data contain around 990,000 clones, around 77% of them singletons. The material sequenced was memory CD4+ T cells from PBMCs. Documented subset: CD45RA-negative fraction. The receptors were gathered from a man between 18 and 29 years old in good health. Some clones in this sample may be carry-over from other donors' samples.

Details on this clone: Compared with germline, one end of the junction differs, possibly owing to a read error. The DNA for the CDR3 is TGCGCCAGCAGCCTCAGGGACAGGGGGCAAACTGAAGCCTTCTTT. Translating it yields CASSLRDRGQTEAFF. The chain is built from TRBV4-1 and TRBJ1-1; 12 bases map to TRBD1. The CDR3 spans 15 residues. CDR1 is MGHRA, CDR2 YSYEKL, per germline.

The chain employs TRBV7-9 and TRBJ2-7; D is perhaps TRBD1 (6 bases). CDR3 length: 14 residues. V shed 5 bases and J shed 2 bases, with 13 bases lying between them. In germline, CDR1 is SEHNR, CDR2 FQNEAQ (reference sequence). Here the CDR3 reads CASSTLAGAYEQYF. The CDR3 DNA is TGTGCCAGCAGCACTCTCGCAGGGGCCTACGAGCAGTACTTC.

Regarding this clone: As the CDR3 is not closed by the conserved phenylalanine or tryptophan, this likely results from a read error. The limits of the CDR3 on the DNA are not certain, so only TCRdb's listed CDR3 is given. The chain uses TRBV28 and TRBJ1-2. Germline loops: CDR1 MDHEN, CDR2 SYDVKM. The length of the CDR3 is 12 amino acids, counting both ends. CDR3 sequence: CASSFQGLGVPL.

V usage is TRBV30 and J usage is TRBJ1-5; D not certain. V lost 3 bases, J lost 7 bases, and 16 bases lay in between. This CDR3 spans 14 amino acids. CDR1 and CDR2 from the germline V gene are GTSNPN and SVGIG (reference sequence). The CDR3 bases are TGTGCCTGGAGCGAAGGATCGGCGGGGCAGCCCCAGCATTTT. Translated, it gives CAWSEGSAGQPQHF.

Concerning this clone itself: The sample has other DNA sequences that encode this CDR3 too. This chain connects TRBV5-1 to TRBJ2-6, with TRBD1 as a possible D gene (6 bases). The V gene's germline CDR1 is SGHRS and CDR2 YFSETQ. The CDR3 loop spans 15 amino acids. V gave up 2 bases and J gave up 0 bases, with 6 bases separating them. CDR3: CASSLGGSGANVLTF. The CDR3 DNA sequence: TGCGCCAGCAGCTTAGGGGGCTCTGGGGCCAACGTCCTGACTTTC.

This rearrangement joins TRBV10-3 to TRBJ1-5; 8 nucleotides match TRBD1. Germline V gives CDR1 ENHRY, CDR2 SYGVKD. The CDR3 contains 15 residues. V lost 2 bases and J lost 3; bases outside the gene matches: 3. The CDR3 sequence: CAISETGGFNQPQHF. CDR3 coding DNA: TGTGCCATCAGTGAGACAGGGGGGTTCAATCAGCCCCAGCATTTT.

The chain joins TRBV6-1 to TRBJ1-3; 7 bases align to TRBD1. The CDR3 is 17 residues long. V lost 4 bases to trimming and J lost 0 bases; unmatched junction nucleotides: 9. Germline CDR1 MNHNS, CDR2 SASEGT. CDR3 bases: TGTGCCAGCAGTGGGGGGGGCCGGGACAGCTCTGGAAACACCATATATTTT. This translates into CASSGGGRDSSGNTIYF.

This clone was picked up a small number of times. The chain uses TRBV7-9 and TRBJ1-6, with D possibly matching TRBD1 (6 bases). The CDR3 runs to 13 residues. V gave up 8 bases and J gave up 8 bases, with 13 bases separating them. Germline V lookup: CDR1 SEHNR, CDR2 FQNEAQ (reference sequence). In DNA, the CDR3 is TGTGCCAGCCAAGACAGGTGGGATTCACCCCTCCACTTT. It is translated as CASQDRWDSPLHF.

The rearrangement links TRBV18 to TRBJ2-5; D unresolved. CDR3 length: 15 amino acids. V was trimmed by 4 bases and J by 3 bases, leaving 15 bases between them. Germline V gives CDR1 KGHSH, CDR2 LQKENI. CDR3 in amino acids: CASSLVGYSEETQYF. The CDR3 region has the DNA TGTGCCAGCTCACTCGTGGGGTACTCGGAAGAGACCCAGTACTTC.

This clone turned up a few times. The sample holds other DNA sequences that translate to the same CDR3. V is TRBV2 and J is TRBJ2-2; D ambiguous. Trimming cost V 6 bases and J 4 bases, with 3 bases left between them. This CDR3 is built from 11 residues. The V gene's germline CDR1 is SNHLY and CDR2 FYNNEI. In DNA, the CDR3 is TGTGCCAGCAGGGGCACCGGGGAGCTGTTTTTT. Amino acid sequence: CASRGTGELFF.